This entry is about one T cell receptor beta chain. The sample comes from a study of Graves' ophthalmopathy and Graves' hyperthyroidism. This CDR3 spans 14 amino acids. The ends lost 4 bases at V and 2 bases at J; junction bases unmatched: 7. Germline lookup yields CDR1 SQVTM and CDR2 ANQGSEA. Amplification of the TCR beta CDR3 regions used RNA transcripts (as template). Second-round multiplex PCR followed a first-round RT-PCR using HTBI primers. Each CDR3 protein is one row after TCRdb ran MiXCR on the multiplex PCR reads. The sample lists almost 750,000 distinct CDR3 sequences, roughly 40% seen once, with about 40% in the top ten.

The rearrangement uses TRBV29-1 and TRBJ2-7; TRBD1 aligns across 8 bases. This receptor was identified in an adult man with Graves' ophthalmopathy. The sequencing sample was made of peripheral blood. The CDR3 nucleotides are TGCAGCGTTGCCCAGGGGGCTTGGACCTACGAGCAGTACTTC. Translated, it gives CSVAQGAWTYEQYF.